Sequencing of this T cell receptor beta chain was carried out in a study of OX40 agonist ivuxolimab in advanced cancers. For the study at large: In this cohort, patients received ivuxolimab, an agonistic anti-OX40 (CD134) antibody. Ivuxolimab doses were 0.01, 0.1, 0.3, 1.5, 3 or 10 mg/kg every 2 weeks. The study, taken as a whole, reports: Patients who responded partially at 0.1-3.0 mg/kg showed clonal expansion ranking among the lowest. The mean number of expanded clones was higher in CD8+ T cells than in CD4+.

A remark on this clone: Its antigen is currently unknown.

V dropped 5 bases and J dropped 0; count of bases not matched to a gene: 7. This CDR3 is 17 amino acids long. Germline V gives CDR1 SGHRS, CDR2 YFSETQ. Repertoires were generated with immunoSEQ multiplex PCR, while TCRdb's copy carries only in-frame clones and drops some. This sample carries approximately 69,000 clones, just over 85% of them seen once, and the ten largest clones take approximately 0.75%. The clonotype was recovered from an adult with an advanced solid tumor such as melanoma, head and neck, liver or kidney cancer. Source: CD4+ or CD8+ T cells sorted from blood, taken in a trial of the OX40 agonist ivuxolimab. This chain connects TRBV5-1 to TRBJ2-6; 8 bases fit TRBD1. The CDR3 DNA reads TGCGCCAGCAGATTTGCAGGGGGCGCCTCTGGGGCCAACGTCCTGACTTTC. It yields the protein CASRFAGGASGANVLTF.